The 20 T cell receptor beta chains given below trace back to one sample, sequenced in a study of cytomegalovirus exposure and HLA in healthy donors. It was with 60 Vbeta and 13 Jbeta primers that the PCR ran. Some clones are missing from TCRdb's copy, which holds only in-frame ones; the method was immunoSEQ multiplex PCR. The sample carries about 91,000 clones, roughly 67% recorded once. The sequencing input was PBMCs. The receptors come from a human donor in good health.

J is TRBJ1-1 and V is TRBV10-3; possibly TRBD1 for D (5 bases). Germline CDR1 ENHRY, CDR2 SYGVKD. CDR3 length equals 14 residues. With 3 bases removed from V and 3 bases from J, the gap between germline ends came to 11 bases. The CDR3 is CAISERGGDTEAFF. CDR3 sequence (DNA): TGTGCCATCAGTGAACGGGGGGGGGACACTGAAGCTTTCTTT.

The chain combines TRBV4-3 with TRBJ2-7, with 7 bases lining up with TRBD2. This CDR3 comprises 15 residues. The germline gives CDR1 LGHNA, CDR2 YSLEER. V was clipped by 0 bases and J by 2 bases; unmatched bases: 4. The CDR3: CASSQDRGGAYEQYF. The CDR3 bases are TGCGCCAGCAGCCAAGATCGTGGGGGGGCCTACGAGCAGTACTTC.

This chain links TRBV19 with TRBJ2-7; no definite D call. The CDR3 has 11 residues. V dropped 3 bases and J dropped 6 bases, with 6 bases sitting between them. CDR1 and CDR2 (germline): LNHDA, SQIVND (reference sequence). CDR3 sequence: CASSMAAEQYF. CDR3 nucleotide sequence: TGTGCCAGTAGTATGGCTGCCGAGCAGTACTTC.

This rearrangement joins TRBV18 to TRBJ1-2; D is uncertain. Germline V gene lookup returns CDR1 KGHSH and CDR2 LQKENI. V was cut by 3 bases and J by 8 bases, with 25 bases left in between. The CDR3 runs to 17 residues. The CDR3 region is CASSPLPKGEGRGGYTF. The CDR3 DNA sequence: TGTGCCAGCTCACCGCTCCCCAAGGGAGAAGGGCGGGGAGGCTACACCTTC.

This clone was seen a few times. The chain recombines TRBV19 with TRBJ1-1, with 7 nucleotides matching TRBD1. Trimming took 6 bases from V and 3 from J; bases not matched to a gene: 4. Looked up from germline, CDR1 is LNHDA and CDR2 is SQIVND (reference sequence). The CDR3 runs 13 residues. CDR3 loop: CASSGTAHTEAFF. CDR3 nucleotides: TGTGCCAGTAGCGGGACAGCCCACACTGAAGCTTTCTTT.

About this clone itself: The junction differs from germline at one of its ends, possibly a read error. V and J are TRBV28 and TRBJ2-7, with a possible D match to TRBD2 (6 bases). The germline V gene has CDR1 MDHEN and CDR2 SYDVKM. This CDR3 is 14 amino acids long. The CDR3 coding sequence is TGTGCCAGCGGGGGGAACCGGGCCCCCTACGGGCAGTACTTC. This translates into CASGGNRAPYGQYF.

The rearrangement joins TRBV6-6 to TRBJ2-1; TRBD1 is a possible D gene (6 bases). The CDR3 spans 16 residues. Trimming stripped 0 bases from V and 0 bases from J, with 9 bases between. Germline V gene data show CDR1 as MNHNY and CDR2 as SVGAGI (reference sequence). Written as DNA, the CDR3 is TGTGCCAGCAGTTACTCGAGACAGGCCTCCTACAATGAGCAGTTCTTC. Its translation: CASSYSRQASYNEQFF.

The chain joins TRBV5-6 to TRBJ2-1, with TRBD1 matching 8 bases. With 0 bases clipped from V and 6 bases from J, the junction kept 5 bases outside the gene matches. This CDR3 is 15 amino acids long. Germline V CDR1 and CDR2: SGHDT, YYEEEE. CDR3 region: CASSLVDRASNEQFF. CDR3 bases: TGTGCCAGCAGCTTGGTGGACAGGGCGTCCAATGAGCAGTTCTTC.

This chain links TRBV6-5 with TRBJ2-5; TRBD1 matches at 8 bases. Losses at the gene ends were 0 bases for V and 7 bases for J; bases not matched to a gene: 7. CDR1 MNHEY and CDR2 SVGAGI come from the germline V gene. The CDR3 spans 15 residues. The CDR3 here is CASSYSGQVSGTQYF. The CDR3 bases are TGTGCCAGCAGTTACTCGGGACAGGTCTCCGGGACCCAGTACTTC.

The chain uses TRBV5-4 and TRBJ1-4, with 7 positions matching TRBD1. V shed 5 bases and J 0 bases; nucleotides not matched to a gene: 7. Looked up from germline, CDR1 is SGHNT and CDR2 is YYREEE (reference sequence). The length of the CDR3 is 16 residues. The chain's CDR3 is CASSWDSFSTNEKLFF. The DNA for the CDR3 is TGTGCCAGCAGTTGGGACAGCTTCTCAACTAATGAAAAACTGTTTTTT.

This clone was counted a few times. The chain uses TRBV19 and TRBJ1-2, with D possibly matching TRBD1 (6 bases). Trimming shortened V by 5 bases and J by 7 bases, and 14 bases separated the two germline ends. The CDR3 is made up of 13 amino acids. Germline V gene lookup returns CDR1 LNHDA and CDR2 SQIVND (reference sequence). The CDR3 nucleotides are TGTGCCAGTAGTGACAACACAGGGTTTGGCTACACCTTC. It translates to CASSDNTGFGYTF.

The chain couples TRBV13 to TRBJ2-7; 9 positions agree with TRBD1. This CDR3 is 15 amino acids long. J was trimmed by 1 base and V by 5 bases; bases with no gene match: 6. Looked up from germline, CDR1 is PRHDT and CDR2 is FYEKMQ (reference sequence). Written as DNA, the CDR3 is TGTGCCAGCAGCCGCGGGACAGGGAGATCCTACGAGCAGTACTTC. It codes for CASSRGTGRSYEQYF.

This clone was counted between two and nine times. The CDR3 here is CASSLTGNQPQHF. The DNA for the CDR3 is TGTGCCAGCAGCCTGACAGGGAATCAGCCCCAGCATTTT. V usage is TRBV7-2 and J usage is TRBJ1-5; 7 bases match TRBD1. Germline V gene data show CDR1 as SGHTA and CDR2 as FQGNSA. V shed 5 bases, J shed 4 bases, and the junction held 2 bases outside the gene matches. The CDR3 is made up of 13 amino acids.

This clone was counted a few times. This chain joins TRBV7-9 and TRBJ2-2; D perhaps matches TRBD2 (5 bases). The CDR3 is 13 residues long. Trimming took 3 bases from V and 7 from J, leaving 9 bases between them. Germline lookup yields CDR1 SEHNR and CDR2 FQNEAQ (reference sequence). CDR3 amino acids: CASSFYGSGELFF. The CDR3, as DNA: TGTGCCAGCAGCTTCTATGGGAGCGGGGAGCTGTTTTTT.

The chain is built from TRBV9 and TRBJ2-2; TRBD1 might be the D (6 bases). The V gene lost 4 bases and the J gene lost 5 bases, with 18 bases spanning the gap. Germline CDR1 SGDLS, CDR2 YYNGEE. CDR3 length equals 16 residues. For the CDR3, the DNA is TGTGCCAGCAGCATCCGGGACACAACCACGACCGGGGAGCTGTTTTTT. Protein: CASSIRDTTTTGELFF.

The chain is built from TRBV27 and TRBJ2-5, with 8 bases lining up with TRBD2. The CDR3 is made up of 15 amino acids. Germline-derived CDR1 and CDR2 are MNHEY and SMNVEV (reference sequence). J lost 7 bases, V lost 5 bases, and 12 bases had no gene match. CDR3 amino acids: CASSRGRGLGGTQYF. CDR3 nucleotides: TGTGCCAGCAGTAGGGGACGGGGACTAGGGGGGACCCAGTACTTC.

This sequence joins TRBV5-1 and TRBJ2-7, with D perhaps TRBD1 (6 bases). Germline loops: CDR1 SGHRS, CDR2 YFSETQ. V was trimmed by 4 bases and J by 5 bases, leaving 19 bases between them. This CDR3 has 15 residues. This CDR3 reads CASSMTAVDSHEQYF. The CDR3 DNA follows: TGCGCCAGCAGCATGACAGCAGTGGACAGTCACGAGCAGTACTTC.

This clone has a handful of counts. V and J are TRBV9 and TRBJ1-4; D is possibly TRBD1 (6 bases). The CDR3 consists of 14 residues. CDR1 and CDR2 (germline): SGDLS, YYNGEE. V lost 4 bases and J 8 bases, leaving 15 bases between the germline ends. The CDR3 protein is CASSLRQESEKLFF. CDR3 bases: TGTGCCAGCAGCCTAAGACAGGAATCGGAAAAACTGTTTTTT.

The chain uses TRBV21-1 and TRBJ1-5. TRBV21-1 is a pseudogene locus. The CDR3 extends over 15 amino acids. CDR3 DNA: TGTGCCAGCAGCAAAGCGACAGATAGCGGGCAGCCCCAGCATTTT. Its protein product is CASSKATDSGQPQHF.

This clone was seen just once. An end of the junction does not agree with germline; a read error may underlie this. The V call is TRBV6-1, the J call TRBJ1-2, with D maybe TRBD1 (5 bases). Germline V gene lookup returns CDR1 MNHNS and CDR2 SASEGT. There are 12 residues in the CDR3. The CDR3 bases are TGTGCCAGCAGTGAAGTTGGACACACCTTGAACTTC. Protein: CASSEVGHTLNF.